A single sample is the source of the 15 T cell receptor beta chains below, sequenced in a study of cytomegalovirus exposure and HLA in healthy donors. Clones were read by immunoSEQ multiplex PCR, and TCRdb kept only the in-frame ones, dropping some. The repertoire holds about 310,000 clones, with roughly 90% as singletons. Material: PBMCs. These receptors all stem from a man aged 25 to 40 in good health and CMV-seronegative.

The DNA of the CDR3 is TGCGCCAGCAGCCAGAGATTAATCTATGAAGCTTTCTTT. Translated, it gives CASSQRLIYEAFF. V usage is TRBV4-1 and J usage is TRBJ1-1; no clear D gene. The CDR3 loop spans 13 amino acids. V gave up 3 bases and J gave up 7 bases, with 12 bases separating them. Germline loops: CDR1 MGHRA, CDR2 YSYEKL.

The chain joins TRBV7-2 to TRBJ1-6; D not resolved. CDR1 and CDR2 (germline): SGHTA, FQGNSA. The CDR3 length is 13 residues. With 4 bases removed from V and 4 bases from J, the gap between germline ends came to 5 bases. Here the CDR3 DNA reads TGTGCCAGCAGCTACAGTTATAATTCACCCCTCCACTTT. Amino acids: CASSYSYNSPLHF. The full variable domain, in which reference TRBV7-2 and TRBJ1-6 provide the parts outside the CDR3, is GAGVSQSPSNKVTEKGKDVELRCDPISGHTALYWYRQSLGQGLEFLIYFQGNSAPDKSGLPSDRFSAERTGGSVSTLTIQRTQQEDSAVYLCASSYSYNSPLHFGNGTRLTVT.

The CDR3 spells CASSQDWTANTEAFF. The CDR3, as DNA: TGCGCCAGCAGCCAGGACTGGACAGCGAACACTGAAGCTTTCTTT. The V gene is TRBV4-1, the J gene TRBJ1-1; D might be TRBD1 (6 bases). The ends were cut back, 3 bases at V and 1 base at J, with 12 bases in the middle. Germline-derived CDR1 and CDR2 are MGHRA and YSYEKL. This CDR3 has 15 amino acids.

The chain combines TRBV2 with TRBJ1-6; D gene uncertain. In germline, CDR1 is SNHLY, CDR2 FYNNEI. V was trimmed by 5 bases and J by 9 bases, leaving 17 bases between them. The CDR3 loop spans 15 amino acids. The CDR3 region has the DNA TGTGCCAGCAGTCCTCCGGGTGTTAGGAGTTCACCCCTCCACTTT. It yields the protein CASSPPGVRSSPLHF.

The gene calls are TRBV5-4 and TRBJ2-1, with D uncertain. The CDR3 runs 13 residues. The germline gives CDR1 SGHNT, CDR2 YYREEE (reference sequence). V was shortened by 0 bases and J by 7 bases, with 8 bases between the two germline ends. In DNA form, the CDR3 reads TGTGCCAGCAGCTTGGCAACATATAATGAGCAGTTCTTC. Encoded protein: CASSLATYNEQFF.

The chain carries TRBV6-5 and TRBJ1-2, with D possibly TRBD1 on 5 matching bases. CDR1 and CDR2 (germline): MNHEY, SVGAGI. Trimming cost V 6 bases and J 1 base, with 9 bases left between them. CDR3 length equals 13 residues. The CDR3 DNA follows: TGTGCCAGCAGAGCGACAGTTAACTATGGCTACACCTTC. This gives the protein CASRATVNYGYTF.

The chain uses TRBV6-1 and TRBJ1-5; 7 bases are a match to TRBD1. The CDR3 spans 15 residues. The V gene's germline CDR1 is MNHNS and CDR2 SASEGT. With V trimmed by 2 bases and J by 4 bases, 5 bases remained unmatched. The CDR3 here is CASSESGGRNQPQHF. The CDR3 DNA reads TGTGCCAGCAGTGAATCAGGGGGAAGGAATCAGCCCCAGCATTTT.

The CDR3 spells CASSQDALAGASRTDTQYF. The DNA of the CDR3 is TGCGCCAGCAGCCAAGACGCCCTAGCGGGGGCCTCCCGCACAGATACGCAGTATTTT. The V and J genes are TRBV4-1 and TRBJ2-3; the match to TRBD2 covers 10 bases. Germline V lookup: CDR1 MGHRA, CDR2 YSYEKL. Trimming cost V 0 bases and J 1 base; bases outside gene matches: 10. This CDR3 has 19 amino acids.

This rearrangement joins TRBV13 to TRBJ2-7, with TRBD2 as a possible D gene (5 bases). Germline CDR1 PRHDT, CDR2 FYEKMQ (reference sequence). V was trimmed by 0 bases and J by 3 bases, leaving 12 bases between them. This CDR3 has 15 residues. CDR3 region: CASSLGGLGVYEQYF. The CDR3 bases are TGTGCCAGCAGCTTAGGCGGGCTCGGGGTCTACGAGCAGTACTTC.

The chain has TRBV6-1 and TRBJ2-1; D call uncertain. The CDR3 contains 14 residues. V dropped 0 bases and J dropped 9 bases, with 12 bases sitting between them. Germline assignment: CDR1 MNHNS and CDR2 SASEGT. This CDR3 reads CASSEAGGSGEQFF. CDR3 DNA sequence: TGTGCCAGCAGTGAAGCGGGTGGGTCGGGTGAGCAGTTCTTC.

This chain's CDR3 is CASSMSAGQGHEAFF. CDR3 bases: TGTGCCAGCAGCATGTCTGCGGGACAGGGTCATGAAGCTTTCTTT. The chain joins TRBV7-9 to TRBJ1-1; 9 bases map to TRBD1. The CDR3 is made up of 15 amino acids. The V and J ends lost 5 bases and 7 bases, in that order; junction bases with no gene match: 11. Germline V gene lookup returns CDR1 SEHNR and CDR2 FQNEAQ (reference sequence).

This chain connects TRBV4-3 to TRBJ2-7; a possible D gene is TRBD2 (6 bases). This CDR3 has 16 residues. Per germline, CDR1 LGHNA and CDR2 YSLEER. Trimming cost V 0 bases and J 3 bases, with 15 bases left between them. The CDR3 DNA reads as TGCGCCAGCAGCCAAGAAGGTTGGGATAGCGGCTACGAGCAGTACTTC. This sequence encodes CASSQEGWDSGYEQYF.

The CDR3 sequence: CARPGQGGQYF. CDR3 bases: TGTGCCAGACCGGGACAGGGAGGGCAGTACTTC. The chain is built from TRBV14 and TRBJ2-7; 9 bases match TRBD1. V trimming: 9 bases; J trimming: 9 bases; junction bases outside the gene matches: 6. Germline lookup yields CDR1 SGHDN and CDR2 FVKESK. There are 11 residues in the CDR3.

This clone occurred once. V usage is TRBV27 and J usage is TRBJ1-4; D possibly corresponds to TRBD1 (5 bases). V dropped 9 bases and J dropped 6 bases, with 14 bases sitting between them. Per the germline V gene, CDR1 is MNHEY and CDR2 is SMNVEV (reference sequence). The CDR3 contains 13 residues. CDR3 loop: CASRFTGYEKLFF. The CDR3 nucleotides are TGTGCCAGTCGGTTCACAGGTTATGAAAAACTGTTTTTT.

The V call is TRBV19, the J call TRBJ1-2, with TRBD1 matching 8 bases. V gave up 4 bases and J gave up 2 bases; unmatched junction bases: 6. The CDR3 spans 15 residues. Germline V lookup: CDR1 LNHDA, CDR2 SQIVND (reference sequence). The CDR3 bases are TGTGCCAGTAGTAATGTGGCAGGGGGCAACTATGGCTACACCTTC. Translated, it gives CASSNVAGGNYGYTF.